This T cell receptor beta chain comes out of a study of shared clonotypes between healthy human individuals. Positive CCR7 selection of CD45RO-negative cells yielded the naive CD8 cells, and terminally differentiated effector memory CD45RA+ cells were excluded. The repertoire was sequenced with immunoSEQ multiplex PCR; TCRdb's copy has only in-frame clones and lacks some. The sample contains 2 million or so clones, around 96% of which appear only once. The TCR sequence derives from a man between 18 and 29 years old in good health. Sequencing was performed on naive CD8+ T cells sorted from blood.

CDR3 protein: CASSHESRLAASYEQYF. The CDR3 region has the DNA TGCGCCAGCAGCCACGAAAGTAGGCTAGCGGCTTCCTACGAGCAGTACTTC. The rearrangement joins TRBV5-1 to TRBJ2-7; TRBD2 agrees at 7 bases. Trimming took 4 bases from V and 1 from J; bases not matched to a gene: 14. Germline CDR1 is SGHRS and CDR2 is YFSETQ. The CDR3 length is 17 residues.